Below are 14 T cell receptor beta chains sequenced from a single sample in a study of OX40 agonist ivuxolimab in advanced cancers. Assay: immunoSEQ multiplex PCR; the TCRdb copy retains only in-frame clones and omits some. The sample lists tens of thousands of clones, 85% to 90% occurring once. Sequenced here: CD4+ or CD8+ T cells sorted from blood, sampled in a trial of the OX40 agonist ivuxolimab. These receptors came from an adult with an advanced solid tumor such as melanoma, head and neck, liver or kidney cancer.

Points on this clone: The sample carries other DNA sequences with the same CDR3. The chain employs TRBV6-5 and TRBJ2-1; D may be TRBD1 (6 bases). CDR1 MNHEY and CDR2 SVGAGI come from the germline V gene. V was clipped by 4 bases and J by 7 bases, with 8 bases between them. The CDR3 runs 12 residues. The CDR3 spells CASSSRGNEQFF. CDR3 DNA sequence: TGTGCCAGCAGTTCCAGGGGTAATGAGCAGTTCTTC.

This chain links TRBV6-5 with TRBJ2-4; no clear D gene. The CDR3 spans 14 residues. The germline gives CDR1 MNHEY, CDR2 SVGAGI. Trimming cost V 2 bases and J 7 bases, with 12 bases left between them. Here the CDR3 DNA reads TGTGCCAGCAGTTACGAGCCGAATAGTAACATTCAGTACTTC. It specifies CASSYEPNSNIQYF.

This chain connects TRBV7-2 to TRBJ1-3; D may be TRBD1 (6 bases). V was cut by 2 bases and J by 0 bases, with 11 bases left in between. Germline V lookup: CDR1 SGHTA, CDR2 FQGNSA. This CDR3 contains 16 residues. The CDR3 bases are TGTGCCAGCAGCTTAATGGGGGCCCTCTCTGGAAACACCATATATTTT. This codes for CASSLMGALSGNTIYF.

This rearrangement joins TRBV19 to TRBJ2-5; D may correspond to TRBD1 or TRBD2 (5 bases each). V was clipped by 8 bases and J by 3 bases, with 13 bases between them. In germline, CDR1 is LNHDA, CDR2 SQIVND (reference sequence). The CDR3 sequence is 13 residues long. The CDR3 nucleotides read TGTGCCAGTCGATCGATGGGGGAAGAGACCCAGTACTTC. Translation: CASRSMGEETQYF.

This rearrangement joins TRBV2 to TRBJ2-1, with TRBD2 matching 7 bases. In germline, CDR1 is SNHLY, CDR2 FYNNEI. The ends lost 7 bases at V and 9 bases at J; junction bases unmatched: 12. The CDR3 has 14 amino acids. CDR3 protein: CASTLLASLGEQFF. Here the CDR3 DNA reads TGTGCCAGCACCCTACTAGCGTCCTTGGGTGAGCAGTTCTTC. Looking up the rest from reference TRBV2 and TRBJ2-1 gives the full variable domain: EPEVTQTPSHQVTQMGQEVILRCVPISNHLYFYWYRQILGQKVEFLVSFYNNEISEKSEIFDDQFSVERPDGSNFTLKIRSTKLEDSAMYFCASTLLASLGEQFFGPGTRLTVL.

This clone was counted a single time. Other DNA sequences in this specimen translate into the identical CDR3. The chain recombines TRBV7-2 with TRBJ2-7, with TRBD1 matching 9 bases. The CDR3 extends over 14 amino acids. Germline V lookup: CDR1 SGHTA, CDR2 FQGNSA. V gave up 5 bases and J gave up 6 bases; unmatched junction bases: 8. CDR3 sequence (DNA): TGTGCCAGCAGCCGCCGGGACAGGGTAAGCGAGCAGTACTTC. Translation: CASSRRDRVSEQYF.

The gene calls are TRBV7-2 and TRBJ1-2; the match to TRBD1 covers 7 bases. This CDR3 has 16 residues. Germline V gene lookup returns CDR1 SGHTA and CDR2 FQGNSA. V shed 4 bases and J 4 bases; nucleotides not matched to a gene: 12. CDR3 sequence reads: CASSSGRQGRVYGYTF. DNA of the CDR3: TGTGCCAGCAGCTCGGGCCGACAGGGTCGGGTCTATGGCTACACCTTC.

The chain carries TRBV5-4 and TRBJ1-6; a weak D match, TRBD1 (5 bases). Trimming cost V 4 bases and J 7 bases, with 9 bases left between them. The CDR3 loop spans 13 amino acids. The germline V gene has CDR1 SGHNT and CDR2 YYREEE (reference sequence). The CDR3 DNA sequence: TGTGCCAGCAGCCCCCGGGGGAATTCACCCCTCCACTTT. It encodes CASSPRGNSPLHF.

This clone was counted between two and nine times. This chain uses TRBV28 with TRBJ1-2; no firm D call. The CDR3 sequence is 11 residues long. In germline, CDR1 is MDHEN, CDR2 SYDVKM. V lost 6 bases, J lost 8 bases, and 10 bases lay in between. In DNA, the CDR3 is TGTGCCAGCAGGCAAAGTCGCGGCTACACCTTC. The encoded protein is CASRQSRGYTF.

The chain links TRBV7-2 to TRBJ1-5, with 7 bases matching TRBD1. The CDR3 loop spans 15 amino acids. J lost 5 bases, V lost 2 bases, and 6 bases had no gene match. The germline V gene has CDR1 SGHTA and CDR2 FQGNSA. The CDR3 here is CASSLYSQGDQPQHF. The CDR3 region has the DNA TGTGCCAGCAGCTTATATAGTCAGGGGGATCAGCCCCAGCATTTT.

The rearrangement joins TRBV15 to TRBJ2-2, with D perhaps matching TRBD1 (6 bases). The V end was cut by 4 bases, the J end by 5 bases, with 23 bases between. From germline, CDR1 is LNHNV and CDR2 YYDKDF (reference sequence). The CDR3 is 18 residues long. This chain's CDR3 is CATSKTPSGVGRTGELFF. CDR3 nucleotides: TGTGCCACCAGCAAAACCCCCTCAGGGGTTGGGAGAACCGGGGAGCTGTTTTTT.

V is TRBV10-1 and J is TRBJ1-1; D remains ambiguous. V lost 3 bases and J 1 base, leaving 9 bases between the germline ends. This CDR3 comprises 14 residues. The germline V gene encodes CDR1 WNHNN and CDR2 SYGVQD (reference sequence). The CDR3 reads CASSDHGENTEAFF. The CDR3 DNA reads as TGCGCCAGCAGTGATCATGGAGAGAACACTGAAGCTTTCTTT.

This chain connects TRBV18 to TRBJ2-3; TRBD1 agrees at 8 bases. After removal of 0 bases from V and 4 bases from J, the junction contained 3 bases not matched to a gene. The CDR3 totals 15 residues. Looked up from germline, CDR1 is KGHSH and CDR2 is LQKENI. Here the CDR3 reads CASSPPSRGPDTQYF. The CDR3 nucleotides read TGTGCCAGCTCACCACCTAGCAGGGGGCCAGATACGCAGTATTTT.

This clone was seen only a few times. CDR3 amino acids: CASKNTQVNQPQHF. The CDR3, as DNA: TGTGCCAGCAAGAACACTCAGGTAAATCAGCCCCAGCATTTT. This chain connects TRBV2 to TRBJ1-5; D remains ambiguous. The CDR3 is 14 amino acids. Looked up from germline, CDR1 is SNHLY and CDR2 is FYNNEI. Between the trimmed V and J ends, which lost 7 bases and 4 bases, there was a span of 14 bases.